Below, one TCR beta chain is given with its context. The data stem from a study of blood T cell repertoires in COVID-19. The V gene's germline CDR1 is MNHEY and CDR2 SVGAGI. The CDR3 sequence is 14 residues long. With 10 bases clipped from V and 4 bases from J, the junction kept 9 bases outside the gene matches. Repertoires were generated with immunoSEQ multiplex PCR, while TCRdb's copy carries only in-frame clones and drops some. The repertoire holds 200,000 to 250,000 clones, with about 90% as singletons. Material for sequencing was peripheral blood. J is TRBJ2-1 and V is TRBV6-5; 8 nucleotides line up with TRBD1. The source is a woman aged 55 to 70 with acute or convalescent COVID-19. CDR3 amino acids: CATGRTGKYNEQFF. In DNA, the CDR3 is TGTGCCACCGGTAGGACAGGGAAATACAATGAGCAGTTCTTC.